This entry describes one T cell receptor beta chain. Its antigen is still unknown. The data are from a study of shared clonotypes between healthy human individuals. Findings of the study overall: It was anticipated that sequencing depth would influence how many clonotypes donors shared. The naive CD4 repertoires of several donors were compared, and approximately 5% of clonotypes were shared. In contrast to clonotypes shared by all four donors, non-shared clonotypes had lower generation probabilities.

This table comes from immunoSEQ multiplex PCR, and its TCRdb copy is limited to in-frame clones, with some not included. Altogether about 2 million clones are present, 85% to 95% being singletons, with the ten largest covering approximately 0.13%. This CDR3 comprises 15 residues. CDR1 and CDR2 (germline): SGHAT, FQDESV (reference sequence). The ends lost 4 bases at V and 7 bases at J; junction bases unmatched: 4. The V gene is TRBV11-1, the J gene TRBJ1-6; TRBD1 matches at 10 bases. The sequence was collected from a man between 18 and 29 years old in good health. Source material: naive CD4+ T cells sorted from blood. Subset here: CD45RA+ positively selected. In DNA form, the CDR3 reads TGTGCCAGCAGCTCACCGGGACAGGGGAATTCACCCCTCCACTTT. The encoded protein is CASSSPGQGNSPLHF.